This T cell receptor beta chain was sequenced during a study of control samples from healthy donors and cancer patients. J was trimmed by 8 bases and V by 6 bases; bases with no gene match: 8. The CDR3 runs 13 residues. Clones were read by immunoSEQ multiplex PCR, and TCRdb kept only the in-frame ones, dropping some. This sample has 75,000 to 100,000 clones, with approximately 86% found just once. This clone was detected once. Sequences were obtained from blood. The source of this sequence is a woman in her 50s in good health. The rearrangement links TRBV12-3 or TRBV12-4 to TRBJ1-2, with 8 bases fitting TRBD1. CDR3 in amino acids: CASSRQGRWGYTF. DNA of the CDR3: TGTGCCAGCAGCCGACAGGGGCGTTGGGGCTACACCTTC.